Listed here are 24 T cell receptor beta chains from one sample, sequenced in a study of cytomegalovirus exposure and HLA in healthy donors. The PCR had 60 Vbeta and 13 Jbeta primers. TCRdb keeps only in-frame clones here, not all; method: immunoSEQ multiplex PCR. The sample lists some 87,000 clones; more than 60% were seen once. Sequencing input: PBMCs. All receptors derive from a man between 18 and 29 years old in good health and CMV-seropositive.

This rearrangement joins TRBV25-1 to TRBJ2-2; TRBD2 matches 11 bases. This CDR3 has 17 amino acids. Germline V gene data show CDR1 as MGHDK and CDR2 as SYGVNS. Germline trimming cut 7 bases from V and 4 bases from J; bases unmatched to any gene: 11. The CDR3 sequence: CASTSIGTSGLTGELFF. The CDR3 bases are TGTGCCAGCACGTCTATCGGGACTAGCGGACTCACCGGGGAGCTGTTTTTT.

The chain carries TRBV5-1 and TRBJ1-4; D not certain. The CDR3 has 14 amino acids. Trimming removed 4 bases from V and 6 bases from J, with 13 bases in between. Germline V gives CDR1 SGHRS, CDR2 YFSETQ. The CDR3 loop reads CASSPVPEDEKLFF. The CDR3 DNA is TGCGCCAGCAGCCCGGTCCCCGAGGATGAAAAACTGTTTTTT.

The chain employs TRBV5-1 and TRBJ1-2; weak D call: TRBD1 (5 bases). From germline, CDR1 is SGHRS and CDR2 YFSETQ. The CDR3 has 16 residues. V shed 4 bases and J shed 6 bases, with 22 bases lying between them. CDR3 protein: CASSPILATGGNGYTF. The CDR3 DNA follows: TGCGCCAGCAGCCCCATCCTCGCGACCGGGGGAAATGGCTACACCTTC. The full variable domain, in which reference TRBV5-1 and TRBJ1-2 provide the parts outside the CDR3, is KAGVTQTPRYLIKTRGQQVTLSCSPISGHRSVSWYQQTPGQGLQFLFEYFSETQRNKGNFPGRFSGRQFSNSRSEMNVSTLELGDSALYLCASSPILATGGNGYTFGSGTRLTVV.

The J gene is TRBJ1-5, the V gene TRBV6-5, with TRBD1 identical over 7 bases. Looked up from germline, CDR1 is MNHEY and CDR2 is SVGAGI. This CDR3 region has 13 residues. The V gene end was trimmed by 5 bases and the J gene end by 10 bases; junction bases not matched to a gene: 8. CDR3 sequence: CASSRTGNGPQHF. DNA of the CDR3: TGTGCCAGCAGTAGGACAGGCAACGGTCCCCAGCATTTT.

This chain connects TRBV4-1 to TRBJ2-2; 8 nucleotides match TRBD1. V was clipped by 4 bases and J by 6 bases; unmatched bases: 7. Germline V CDR1 and CDR2: MGHRA, YSYEKL. CDR3 size: 15 residues. The CDR3: CASSRVDRDAGELFF. The CDR3 coding sequence is TGCGCCAGCAGCCGGGTGGACAGGGATGCCGGGGAGCTGTTTTTT.

This clone was detected only once. The chain joins TRBV9 to TRBJ1-1, with no clear D. V lost 2 bases and J lost 2, with 10 bases in between. The CDR3 is 14 amino acids. Germline lookup yields CDR1 SGDLS and CDR2 YYNGEE. The CDR3 here is CASSVENLNTEAFF. CDR3 DNA sequence: TGTGCCAGCAGCGTCGAGAATCTAAACACTGAAGCTTTCTTT.

V and J are TRBV28 and TRBJ1-2; D may be TRBD1 (6 bases). This CDR3 is 14 amino acids long. CDR1 is MDHEN and CDR2 is SYDVKM in the germline V gene. Trimming took off 4 bases at V and 11 bases at J, with 20 bases between the two ends. The CDR3 protein is CASSSPGTPGGYTF. The CDR3 coding sequence is TGTGCCAGCAGTTCACCCGGGACACCCGGGGGGTACACCTTC.

This clone was counted a few times. The CDR3 region is CAGYRNEKLFF. Here the CDR3 DNA reads TGTGCCGGCTACAGAAATGAAAAACTGTTTTTT. J is TRBJ1-4 and V is TRBV2; D ambiguous. Germline CDR1 is SNHLY and CDR2 is FYNNEI. With 11 bases removed from V and 5 bases from J, the gap between germline ends came to 9 bases. The CDR3 is made up of 11 amino acids.

This clone was detected a few times. The chain joins TRBV27 to TRBJ2-7; tentatively, D is TRBD1 (6 bases). Germline V gives CDR1 MNHEY, CDR2 SMNVEV (reference sequence). Trimming stripped 5 bases from V and 1 base from J, with 12 bases between. The CDR3 spans 14 residues. In nucleotides, the CDR3 is TGTGCCAGCAGTCGACAGGCTCGATCCTACGAGCAGTACTTC. Translation gives CASSRQARSYEQYF.

This clone showed up just a few times. The chain has TRBV28 and TRBJ1-2; TRBD1 agrees at 8 bases. V shed 6 bases, J shed 7 bases, and the junction held 16 bases outside the gene matches. The CDR3 is made up of 16 amino acids. Germline V gene data show CDR1 as MDHEN and CDR2 as SYDVKM. The CDR3 reads CASSLNPYRGKAGYTF. In DNA form, the CDR3 reads TGTGCCAGCAGCCTTAACCCCTACAGGGGGAAAGCTGGCTACACCTTC.

This sequence joins TRBV15 and TRBJ2-3; 8 bases map to TRBD1. CDR1 LNHNV and CDR2 YYDKDF come from the germline V gene (reference sequence). Unmatched junction bases numbered 8, after V lost 3 bases and J lost 3 bases. The CDR3 is made up of 16 amino acids. CDR3 nucleotide sequence: TGTGCCACCAGCAGCAGGGGGCCTATATCAACAGATACGCAGTATTTT. Amino acid sequence: CATSSRGPISTDTQYF.

This clone was found a few times. The chain is built from TRBV10-1 and TRBJ2-1, with D perhaps TRBD2 (6 bases). The V and J ends lost 3 bases and 9 bases respectively, with 18 bases between them. In germline, CDR1 is WNHNN, CDR2 SYGVQD (reference sequence). The CDR3 runs to 15 residues. The DNA of the CDR3 is TGCGCCAGCAGTGATACGGGAGTCCCCACGGCTGAGCAGTTCTTC. Protein: CASSDTGVPTAEQFF.

This clone showed up just a few times. The chain joins TRBV10-1 to TRBJ2-7; maybe TRBD2 (6 bases). The germline V gene encodes CDR1 WNHNN and CDR2 SYGVQD (reference sequence). This CDR3 has 14 residues. Between the trimmed V and J ends, which lost 7 bases and 2 bases, there was a span of 15 bases. The CDR3 nucleotides are TGCGCCAGCATTCTTAGGAGGGAGCCCTACGAGCAGTACTTC. Its translation: CASILRREPYEQYF.

This chain uses TRBV23-1 with TRBJ2-1; D is possibly TRBD1 (7 bases). TRBV23-1 is marked as an open reading frame, function uncertain. V was shortened by 2 bases and J by 2 bases, with 13 bases between the two germline ends. CDR3 size: 16 residues. CDR3 coding DNA: TGCGCCAGCAGTCAAGGGGGGACAGCCACCTACAATGAGCAGTTCTTC. It codes for CASSQGGTATYNEQFF.

The chain carries TRBV6-5 and TRBJ2-1, with 9 bases fitting TRBD2. The CDR3 sequence is 15 residues long. Germline assignment: CDR1 MNHEY and CDR2 SVGAGI. V dropped 2 bases and J dropped 6; count of bases not matched to a gene: 5. CDR3 coding DNA: TGTGCCAGCAGTTACGCGGGAGGGTCAGGCAATGAGCAGTTCTTC. Protein: CASSYAGGSGNEQFF.

The chain is built from TRBV6-1 and TRBJ2-3; D gene unclear. The CDR3 contains 11 residues. Trimming cost V 10 bases and J 10 bases, with 15 bases left between them. Germline loops: CDR1 MNHNS, CDR2 SASEGT. DNA for the CDR3: TGTGCCATCCGCTCTAACTCGGCGCAGTATTTT. It yields the protein CAIRSNSAQYF.

The chain employs TRBV5-1 and TRBJ1-1; D is unresolved. CDR1 SGHRS and CDR2 YFSETQ come from the germline V gene. Trimming took 5 bases from V and 3 from J, leaving 14 bases between them. The CDR3 extends over 14 amino acids. In nucleotides, the CDR3 is TGCGCCAGCAGGCGGGCGGGTCTTGACACTGAAGCTTTCTTT. Amino acid sequence: CASRRAGLDTEAFF.

The V and J genes are TRBV9 and TRBJ2-1, with D uncertain. The V end lost 4 bases, the J end lost 7 bases, and 18 bases lay between the germline ends. The CDR3 is 15 amino acids. Germline assignment: CDR1 SGDLS and CDR2 YYNGEE. CDR3 amino acids: CASSHFGGERNEQFF. In nucleotides, the CDR3 is TGTGCCAGCAGCCATTTTGGTGGAGAGCGAAATGAGCAGTTCTTC.

The chain links TRBV6-5 to TRBJ2-7; TRBD2 matches 7 bases. In germline, CDR1 is MNHEY, CDR2 SVGAGI. The CDR3 extends over 13 amino acids. Germline trimming cut 5 bases from V and 7 bases from J; bases unmatched to any gene: 8. The CDR3 region is CASSESSGSEQYF. DNA of the CDR3: TGTGCCAGCAGTGAGTCTAGCGGTTCGGAGCAGTACTTC.

The J gene is TRBJ2-1, the V gene TRBV27; D not certain. From germline, CDR1 is MNHEY and CDR2 SMNVEV (reference sequence). The CDR3 sequence is 14 residues long. Trimming took 8 bases from V and 0 from J, leaving 11 bases between them. The CDR3 spells CASYSVPSYNEQFF. The CDR3 coding sequence is TGTGCCAGCTACAGTGTCCCCTCCTACAATGAGCAGTTCTTC.

J is TRBJ1-2 and V is TRBV5-1; the match to TRBD1 covers 9 bases. The CDR3 runs to 14 residues. With V trimmed by 4 bases and J by 5 bases, 6 bases remained unmatched. Germline CDR1 SGHRS, CDR2 YFSETQ. DNA of the CDR3: TGCGCCAGCAGCCAGGGACAGGGAGGATATGGCTACACCTTC. This codes for CASSQGQGGYGYTF.

This chain uses TRBV29-1 with TRBJ1-2, with 7 bases aligning to TRBD1. Losses at the gene ends were 8 bases for V and 1 base for J; bases not matched to a gene: 7. The CDR3 runs to 13 residues. Per the germline V gene, CDR1 is SQVTM and CDR2 is ANQGSEA. Here the CDR3 reads CSTDQGDNYGYTF. The CDR3 DNA reads TGCAGCACAGATCAGGGGGATAACTATGGCTACACCTTC. The whole variable domain, remainder taken from reference TRBV29-1 and TRBJ1-2, is SAVISQKPSRDICQRGTSLTIQCQVDSQVTMMFWYRQQPGQSLTLIATANQGSEATYESGFVIDKFPISRPNLTFSTLTVSNMSPEDSSIYLCSTDQGDNYGYTFGSGTRLTVV.

CDR3 coding DNA: TGTGCCAGCAGCCCCAGGGGGCGGAACACTGAAGCTTTCTTT. Its translation: CASSPRGRNTEAFF. The rearrangement uses TRBV14 and TRBJ1-1; TRBD1 aligns across 8 bases. Germline V CDR1 and CDR2: SGHDN, FVKESK. The CDR3 has 14 amino acids. The ends lost 4 bases at V and 1 base at J; junction bases unmatched: 2.

V gene TRBV7-9 combines with J gene TRBJ1-4, with D perhaps matching TRBD1 (5 bases). The length of the CDR3 is 14 residues. CDR1 and CDR2 (germline): SEHNR, FQNEAQ (reference sequence). The V end was cut by 7 bases, the J end by 4 bases, with 13 bases between. CDR3 amino acids: CASNHGAVNEKLFF. In DNA form, the CDR3 reads TGTGCCAGCAACCATGGGGCCGTTAATGAAAAACTGTTTTTT.